Below are 27 T cell receptor beta chains sequenced from a single sample in a study of CD8+ T cells in alopecia areata. Investigators isolated RNA and reverse transcribed it into cDNA to act as the sequencing template. Some clones are missing from TCRdb's copy, which holds only in-frame ones; the method was immunoSEQ multiplex PCR. The sample holds some 150,000 clones, 50% to 75% seen once. Treatment here: oral pan-JAK inhibitor, 5-10 mg twice daily. The sample in question was CD4+ T cells sorted from blood, obtained at approximately week 61, from a patient treated with tofacitinib. Source of these receptors: a human donor with alopecia areata.

For this clone: Additional DNA sequences in this sample encode the identical CDR3. This chain joins TRBV5-1 and TRBJ1-1; unclear D gene. CDR3 size: 14 residues. V lost 0 bases and J 3 bases, leaving 9 bases between the germline ends. The germline CDR1 and CDR2 sequences are SGHRS and YFSETQ. CDR3 DNA: TGCGCCAGCAGCTTGGCAGGCGGCGACACTGAAGCTTTCTTT. Its translation: CASSLAGGDTEAFF.

V and J are TRBV27 and TRBJ1-3; D is uncertain. The CDR3 runs to 12 residues. Per the germline V gene, CDR1 is MNHEY and CDR2 is SMNVEV (reference sequence). Between the trimmed V and J ends, which lost 10 bases and 3 bases, there was a span of 10 bases. CDR3 coding DNA: TGTGCCACCAAGGGAGTTGGAAACACCATATATTTT. This sequence encodes CATKGVGNTIYF.

The chain carries TRBV15 and TRBJ2-7; 9 bases agree with TRBD1. The CDR3 is 16 residues long. V trimming: 0 bases; J trimming: 5 bases; junction bases outside the gene matches: 8. Germline CDR1 LNHNV, CDR2 YYDKDF (reference sequence). CDR3 DNA: TGTGCCACCAGCAGAGAAGGTGTACAGGGGGCGAACGAGCAGTACTTC. Its translation: CATSREGVQGANEQYF.

The rearrangement joins TRBV28 to TRBJ1-2; D not resolved. The germline CDR1 and CDR2 sequences are MDHEN and SYDVKM. The CDR3 has 14 residues. The V gene lost 6 bases and the J gene lost 4 bases, with 15 bases spanning the gap. CDR3 protein: CASSQSVLPYGYTF. The CDR3 DNA reads as TGTGCCAGCAGCCAATCCGTATTGCCCTATGGCTACACCTTC.

The J gene is TRBJ2-2, the V gene TRBV19; D is undetermined. With 1 base removed from V and 7 bases from J, the gap between germline ends came to 7 bases. Looked up from germline, CDR1 is LNHDA and CDR2 is SQIVND (reference sequence). The CDR3 is made up of 13 amino acids. Here the CDR3 reads CASSIVSYGELFF. CDR3 coding DNA: TGTGCCAGTAGTATAGTCAGTTACGGGGAGCTGTTTTTT.

This clone has only a few counts. The CDR3 sequence: CSASVRGDIQYF. CDR3 DNA: TGCAGCGCTAGCGTCAGGGGGGACATTCAGTACTTC. The chain links TRBV29-1 to TRBJ2-4; D is perhaps TRBD1 (7 bases). With 7 bases removed from V and 8 bases from J, the gap between germline ends came to 15 bases. CDR3 length equals 12 residues. The germline CDR1 and CDR2 sequences are SQVTM and ANQGSEA.

This clone has a handful of counts. V gene TRBV6-6 combines with J gene TRBJ1-5; 7 nucleotides align to TRBD1. The ends lost 5 bases at V and 3 bases at J; junction bases unmatched: 4. CDR3 size: 14 residues. Germline CDR1 reads MNHNY; CDR2 reads SVGAGI (reference sequence). CDR3: CASSDRALNQPQHF. CDR3 in DNA: TGTGCCAGCAGTGACAGGGCCCTCAATCAGCCCCAGCATTTT.

The chain carries TRBV9 and TRBJ2-7, with D perhaps given as TRBD1 or TRBD2 (5 bases each). Germline V CDR1 and CDR2: SGDLS, YYNGEE. Trimming took off 3 bases at V and 9 bases at J, with 10 bases between the two ends. The CDR3 has 11 residues. CDR3 nucleotides: TGTGCCAGCAGCGCGCAGGGAGTGCAGTACTTC. Amino acids: CASSAQGVQYF. Variable domain in full (rest from reference TRBV9 and TRBJ2-7): DSGVTQTPKHLITATGQRVTLRCSPRSGDLSVYWYQQSLDQGLQFLIQYYNGEERAKGNILERFSAQQFPDLHSELNLSSLELGDSALYFCASSAQGVQYFGPGTRLTVT.

The V gene is TRBV29-1, the J gene TRBJ1-1; D might be TRBD1 (6 bases). The CDR3 sequence is 14 residues long. Germline V gene lookup returns CDR1 SQVTM and CDR2 ANQGSEA. V was pared by 5 bases and J by 2 bases, with 15 bases between. Here the CDR3 DNA reads TGCAGCGTTACTCACAGGGTCGGCAACACTGAAGCTTTCTTT. As protein: CSVTHRVGNTEAFF.

V gene TRBV9 combines with J gene TRBJ2-3; the match to TRBD2 covers 7 bases. Germline-derived CDR1 and CDR2 are SGDLS and YYNGEE. V was clipped by 0 bases and J by 0 bases; unmatched bases: 4. The CDR3 has 16 residues. CDR3 coding DNA: TGTGCCAGCAGCGTAGCGGGGGGACTTAGCACAGATACGCAGTATTTT. This translates into CASSVAGGLSTDTQYF.

This clone was recorded a few times. The chain employs TRBV7-3 and TRBJ1-2; D might be TRBD1 (5 bases). The germline V and J ends were trimmed by 2 bases and 2 bases, with 6 bases remaining between them. The CDR3 is 13 amino acids. The germline V gene encodes CDR1 SGHTA and CDR2 FQGTGA. The CDR3 protein is CASSLEGNYGYTF. The CDR3 DNA follows: TGTGCCAGCAGCTTAGAGGGGAACTATGGCTACACCTTC.

The CDR3 DNA is TGTGCCAGCAGGGGAGACAAGGCTTTCTTT. Translating it yields CASRGDKAFF. The chain employs TRBV2 and TRBJ1-1; no clear D gene. The germline CDR1 and CDR2 sequences are SNHLY and FYNNEI. The CDR3 runs 10 residues. Trimming took off 6 bases at V and 11 bases at J, with 10 bases between the two ends. The full variable domain, in which reference TRBV2 and TRBJ1-1 provide the parts outside the CDR3, is EPEVTQTPSHQVTQMGQEVILRCVPISNHLYFYWYRQILGQKVEFLVSFYNNEISEKSEIFDDQFSVERPDGSNFTLKIRSTKLEDSAMYFCASRGDKAFFGQGTRLTVV.

The chain uses TRBV2 and TRBJ2-1; D unresolved. V was pared by 3 bases and J by 9 bases, with 6 bases between. CDR1 is SNHLY and CDR2 is FYNNEI in the germline V gene. The CDR3 covers 11 residues. CDR3 sequence (DNA): TGTGCCAGCAGTGACCTCCTTGAGCAGTTCTTC. Protein: CASSDLLEQFF.

J is TRBJ1-6 and V is TRBV4-2; D possibly corresponds to TRBD1 (6 bases). The CDR3 is 15 residues long. Germline V gene data show CDR1 as LGHNA and CDR2 as YNFKEQ. V gave up 2 bases and J gave up 12 bases, with 17 bases separating them. The CDR3 loop is CASSQSEPRGGPLHF. The DNA of the CDR3 is TGTGCCAGCAGCCAATCCGAGCCCAGGGGAGGACCCCTCCACTTT.

The rearrangement links TRBV4-1 to TRBJ2-3; no definite D call. There are 11 residues in the CDR3. Trimming took 4 bases from V and 4 from J, leaving 3 bases between them. Looked up from germline, CDR1 is MGHRA and CDR2 is YSYEKL. In DNA form, the CDR3 reads TGCGCCAGCAGCCGGTCAGATACGCAGTATTTT. This sequence encodes CASSRSDTQYF.

This clone was observed once. This sequence joins TRBV5-6 and TRBJ2-2; D not resolved. This CDR3 spans 13 amino acids. V shed 4 bases and J shed 3 bases, with 7 bases lying between them. Germline V lookup: CDR1 SGHDT, CDR2 YYEEEE. CDR3 sequence: CASSLLHTGELFF. The CDR3 nucleotides read TGTGCCAGCAGCCTTCTGCACACCGGGGAGCTGTTTTTT.

On this clone: This CDR3 is also generated by other DNA sequences in the sample. This chain joins TRBV20-1 and TRBJ2-5; unclear D gene. Germline V gene lookup returns CDR1 DFQATT and CDR2 SNEGSKA (reference sequence). V lost 5 bases and J 1 base, leaving 2 bases between the germline ends. This CDR3 comprises 10 residues. CDR3 residues: CSASQETQYF. The CDR3 DNA sequence: TGCAGTGCTTCCCAAGAGACCCAGTACTTC.

The chain joins TRBV7-2 to TRBJ1-6, with 7 positions matching TRBD1. The CDR3 loop spans 15 amino acids. CDR1 SGHTA and CDR2 FQGNSA come from the germline V gene. Germline trimming cut 1 base from V and 9 bases from J; bases unmatched to any gene: 6. The CDR3 DNA sequence: TGTGCCAGCAGCTTAGGGGACAGAGGAGCTTCACCCCTCCACTTT. Its protein is CASSLGDRGASPLHF.

The chain links TRBV29-1 to TRBJ2-5, with 8 bases lining up with TRBD1. The germline V gene has CDR1 SQVTM and CDR2 ANQGSEA. V dropped 6 bases and J dropped 4; count of bases not matched to a gene: 4. The length of the CDR3 is 12 residues. The CDR3: CSVTGVRETQYF. The CDR3 region has the DNA TGCAGCGTGACAGGGGTTCGAGAGACCCAGTACTTC. The full variable domain, rest sourced from reference TRBV29-1 and TRBJ2-5, is SAVISQKPSRDICQRGTSLTIQCQVDSQVTMMFWYRQQPGQSLTLIATANQGSEATYESGFVIDKFPISRPNLTFSTLTVSNMSPEDSSIYLCSVTGVRETQYFGPGTRLLVL.

V usage is TRBV6-1 and J usage is TRBJ2-2; TRBD1 matches at 9 bases. Trimming cost V 10 bases and J 2 bases; bases outside gene matches: 5. The CDR3 runs 14 residues. Germline V gene sequence: CDR1 MNHNS, CDR2 SASEGT. CDR3 sequence reads: CAIGTGHNTGELFF. The DNA of the CDR3 is TGTGCCATCGGGACAGGGCACAACACCGGGGAGCTGTTTTTT.

This clone was observed a few times. The CDR3 region is CSVKHSNQPQHF. CDR3 coding DNA: TGCAGCGTTAAGCATAGCAATCAGCCCCAGCATTTT. The chain has TRBV29-1 and TRBJ1-5; D call uncertain. This CDR3 has 12 residues. Germline V CDR1 and CDR2: SQVTM, ANQGSEA. V gave up 5 bases and J gave up 0 bases, with 5 bases separating them.

This clone showed up just a few times. This CDR3 reads CSARRSYEQYF. CDR3 nucleotide sequence: TGCAGTGCTAGAAGAAGCTACGAGCAGTACTTC. The V gene is TRBV20-1, the J gene TRBJ2-7; no firm D call. CDR3 length equals 11 residues. Per germline, CDR1 DFQATT and CDR2 SNEGSKA (reference sequence). V was shortened by 2 bases and J by 3 bases, with 5 bases between the two germline ends.

V and J are TRBV7-3 and TRBJ1-6, with 8 bases fitting TRBD1. Trimming at V came to 5 bases and at J to 10 bases, leaving 4 bases not matched to a gene. Germline CDR1 reads SGHTA; CDR2 reads FQGTGA. CDR3 length: 13 residues. This CDR3 reads CASSTDRDSPLHF. CDR3 DNA: TGTGCCAGCAGCACGGACAGGGACTCACCCCTCCACTTT.

The genes are TRBV6-5 and TRBJ2-7; 7 nucleotides align to TRBD2. CDR1 and CDR2 from the germline V gene are MNHEY and SVGAGI. The CDR3 totals 15 residues. V lost 5 bases, J lost 3 bases, and 10 bases stayed unmatched. The CDR3 DNA follows: TGTGCCAGCAGTAGAGACTGGCGGGGGAGCTACGAGCAGTACTTC. Residues: CASSRDWRGSYEQYF.

The chain is built from TRBV9 and TRBJ1-1; possible D gene TRBD1, 6 bases. Germline CDR1 SGDLS, CDR2 YYNGEE. CDR3 length: 15 amino acids. Trimming removed 4 bases from V and 1 base from J, with 14 bases in between. This CDR3 reads CASSPLDSGNTEAFF. The CDR3 nucleotides read TGTGCCAGCAGCCCCCTGGACAGCGGGAACACTGAAGCTTTCTTT.

This rearrangement joins TRBV9 to TRBJ1-2; possible D gene TRBD1, 5 bases. Germline CDR1 and CDR2: SGDLS and YYNGEE. V shed 3 bases and J shed 4 bases, with 22 bases lying between them. CDR3 length equals 17 residues. CDR3 coding DNA: TGTGCCAGCAGCGCCTGGGGTGAGGGACGGAAAATCTATGGCTACACCTTC. It specifies CASSAWGEGRKIYGYTF. Filled out from reference TRBV9 and TRBJ1-2, the complete variable domain reads DSGVTQTPKHLITATGQRVTLRCSPRSGDLSVYWYQQSLDQGLQFLIQYYNGEERAKGNILERFSAQQFPDLHSELNLSSLELGDSALYFCASSAWGEGRKIYGYTFGSGTRLTVV.

There are a few counts of this clone. The DNA of the CDR3 is TGTGCCTGGACCCGGGACAGGGGGCCCTATGGCTACACCTTC. It codes for CAWTRDRGPYGYTF. The chain carries TRBV30 and TRBJ1-2; 12 nucleotides align to TRBD1. Germline trimming cut 4 bases from V and 4 bases from J; bases unmatched to any gene: 4. The V gene's germline CDR1 is GTSNPN and CDR2 SVGIG (reference sequence). The CDR3 length is 14 residues.